The following is a TCR beta chain sequence with its context. The data originate from a study of patients and donors after allogeneic stem cell transplantation. From the RT-PCR reads, TCRdb called clonotypes with MiXCR, one entry per CDR3 protein. The sample lists about 960,000 distinct CDR3 sequences; more than 15% were seen once. The sequencing input was blood, either unsorted or a sorted T cell fraction (not recorded which). The origin of this receptor is a human donor who was either an allogeneic HSCT recipient or a stem cell or donor lymphocyte infusion donor (not recorded which). It is not recorded whose cells these are; they may come from a transplant donor.

The DNA for the CDR3 is TGTGCCACCAGTGATTCGGCGGCAGAACGAGAGTTCTTC. It codes for CATSDSAAEREFF. The rearrangement uses TRBV24-1 and TRBJ2-1; no firm D call. V was cut by 2 bases and J by 14 bases, with 15 bases left in between. Germline assignment: CDR1 KGHDR and CDR2 SFDVKD. This CDR3 is 13 amino acids long.